This T cell receptor (beta chain) was recovered during a study of long-term antiretroviral therapy in people with HIV. They ran version v3.0 of the immunoSEQ assay at survey level. Sequencing was intended to reach about 35,000-50,000 T-cell genomes per sample. Sequenced by immunoSEQ multiplex PCR; TCRdb stores in-frame clones only, minus some. Of tens of thousands of clones in the sample, roughly 80% are singletons; the top ten hold 14%. This CDR3 comprises 16 residues. Germline V gene sequence: CDR1 MNHEY, CDR2 SMNVEV (reference sequence). V lost 3 bases to trimming and J lost 4 bases, with 16 bases between them.

V usage is TRBV27 and J usage is TRBJ2-1; D is unclear. Here the sequenced sample was unsorted PBMCs, taken 2.9 years after starting antiretroviral therapy. The sequence was obtained from a man aged 50-59 years with HIV. This chain's CDR3 is CASSLDASWGYNEQFF. The DNA of the CDR3 is TGTGCCAGCAGTTTGGACGCCTCTTGGGGATACAATGAGCAGTTCTTC.